This T cell receptor beta chain derives from a study of T cell responses to AZD1222 COVID-19 vaccine. Study at large: Pooled samples include second doses given at about 4 or 12 weeks.

Trimming shortened V by 6 bases and J by 0 bases, and 11 bases separated the two germline ends. The CDR3 is made up of 13 amino acids. Germline assignment: CDR1 SQVTM and CDR2 ANQGSEA. Study-wide findings and caveats: Variant regions that are unmutated are reportedly the target of nearly half of spike-specific TCRs. Just five to seven people given AZD1222 tested seropositive at baseline.

Libraries were prepared by immunoSEQ multiplex PCR; TCRdb keeps only in-frame clonotypes and omits some of them. The sample yields roughly 140,000 clones, around 95% seen once. To note about this clone: As yet, its antigen is unknown.

The V and J genes are TRBV29-1 and TRBJ1-1, with a tentative D call TRBD1 (5 bases). The source material was peripheral blood, sampled on day 0 of AZD1222 vaccination. The TCR was taken from an adult in good health. The CDR3 nucleotides are TGCAGCGTGGGGGGGGTCATGAACACTGAAGCTTTCTTT. Translating it yields CSVGGVMNTEAFF.